The present TCR beta chain was sequenced within a study of blood T cell repertoires in COVID-19. Study processing details: Estimation of nucleated cell counts was performed using reference gene primer amplification. The protocol was immunoSEQ multiplex PCR, while the TCRdb copy is restricted to in-frame clones and leaves out a portion. The D gene and trimming were derived from the DNA, and the V and J assignments and clone size from that table. The sample lists over 400,000 clones; 70% to 90% were seen once. The V gene lost 2 bases and the J gene lost 3 bases, with 15 bases spanning the gap. The CDR3 covers 16 residues. CDR1 and CDR2 from the germline V gene are SGHDT and YYEEEE.

The sequencing sample was made of peripheral blood. This clonotype was sampled from a woman aged 45-65 years with COVID-19, enrolled during active disease. The rearrangement joins TRBV5-6 to TRBJ2-1; D is perhaps TRBD1 (5 bases). This CDR3 reads CASSLETAGYYNEQFF. The CDR3 DNA sequence: TGTGCCAGCAGCTTAGAGACAGCCGGGTACTACAATGAGCAGTTCTTC.